This is a list of T cell receptor beta chains from one sample in a study of blood T cell repertoires in COVID-19. The method was immunoSEQ multiplex PCR; TCRdb's version includes in-frame clones alone and lacks a portion of them. This sample has about 370,000 clones, with around 87% found just once. Sample: peripheral blood. These receptors all come from a woman aged 25 to 39 with COVID-19, enrolled during active disease. Both conserved end residues are part of each CDR3. D genes are given only for firm matches. Size values are once, few and many counts, or a class for expanded clones, and some rows have none.

>TRBV9|TRBJ2-1|TRBD1|-
TGTGCCAGCAGCGTAGGGGACAGGGAGCAGTTCTTC
CASSVGDREQFF
>TRBV24-1|TRBJ2-3|-|-
TGTGCCACCAGTGACCCCCCCGGGGGGCGAGGTACAGATACGCAGTATTTT
CATSDPPGGRGTDTQYF
>TRBV2|TRBJ2-7|-|-
TGTGCCAGCAGCCCCCAGGGGCGAGACGAGCAGTACTTC
CASSPQGRDEQYF
>TRBV7-8|TRBJ2-6|TRBD1|-
TGTGCCAGCAGCTTAGACAGGGGCTTGAGCTCTGGGGCCAACGTCCTGACTTTC
CASSLDRGLSSGANVLTF
>TRBV27|TRBJ2-1|TRBD1|once
TGTGCCAGCAGTTTAACCCCCGGACAGGGTGGCGAGCAGTTCTTC
CASSLTPGQGGEQFF
>TRBV7-9|TRBJ1-2|-|-
TGTGCCAGCAGCTTAATTAATCCCAGGTACTACACCTTC
CASSLINPRYYTF
>TRBV7-6|TRBJ2-3|-|few
TGTGCCAGCAGCTGGGGAGGCCCCACAGATACGCAGTATTTT
CASSWGGPTDTQYF
>TRBV7-3|TRBJ2-2|-|-
TGTGCCAGCAGCTTCGGACTGAACACCGGGGAGCTGTTTTTT
CASSFGLNTGELFF
>TRBV4-3|TRBJ2-7|-|-
TGCGCCAGCAGCAGGGGTCCTCCCTACGAGCAGTACTTC
CASSRGPPYEQYF
>TRBV14|TRBJ1-1|-|-
TGTGCCAGCAGCCGGACTGCTTTGAACACTGAAGCTTTCTTT
CASSRTALNTEAFF
>TRBV28|TRBJ2-7|-|-
TGTGCCAGCAGTTTGGACAGCTCCTACGAGCAGTACTTC
CASSLDSSYEQYF
>TRBV19|TRBJ2-1|-|-
TGTGCCAGTAGTATAGCCGACGGGGAGGTTGGCTACAATGAGCAGTTCTTC
CASSIADGEVGYNEQFF
>TRBV2|TRBJ1-5|-|-
TGTGCCAGCAGCCAGAGCAGGGATAGCAATCAGCCCCAGCATTTT
CASSQSRDSNQPQHF
>TRBV10-3|TRBJ2-1|TRBD2|-
TGTGCCATCACTCGCTTGGCGGGAGCGTACAATGAGCAGTTCTTC
CAITRLAGAYNEQFF
>TRBV28|TRBJ2-3|-|-
TGTGCCAGCAGTTGGGGCTTGCCAGGAACAGATACGCAGTATTTT
CASSWGLPGTDTQYF
>TRBV18|TRBJ2-1|-|once
TGTGCCAGCTCACCTACCCACTGGGAGCAGTTCTTC
CASSPTHWEQFF
>TRBV27|TRBJ2-7|TRBD2|-
TGTGCCAGCAGTTACCGTACTAGCGGGAGGGCCTACGAGCAGTACTTC
CASSYRTSGRAYEQYF
>TRBV5-6|TRBJ1-1|-|-
TGTGCCAGCAGCTTGGGACAGATGAACACTGAAGCTTTCTTT
CASSLGQMNTEAFF
>TRBV6-1|TRBJ1-1|TRBD1|-
TGTGCCAGCAGTGAATACCGGGACAGTGAAGCTTTCTTT
CASSEYRDSEAFF
>TRBV4-2|TRBJ1-4|TRBD1|-
TGTGCCAGCAGCCAACCCCAAGGACAGGGCCCTAATGAAAAACTGTTTTTT
CASSQPQGQGPNEKLFF
>TRBV9|TRBJ2-5|TRBD2|-
TGTGCCAGCAGCGTAGATCCAGCGGGAACTAATAGGGAGACCCAGTACTTC
CASSVDPAGTNRETQYF
>TRBV5-1|TRBJ2-1|TRBD2|once
TGCGCCAGCAGCTTGGAAGCGGGGGGCTCCTACAATGAGCAGTTCTTC
CASSLEAGGSYNEQFF
>TRBV29-1|TRBJ2-2|-|-
TGCAGCGTTGAAGAACGCGGGCGTAACACCGGGGAGCTGTTTTTT
CSVEERGRNTGELFF
>TRBV9|TRBJ2-7|-|-
TGTGCCAGCAGCGTAGAAGATAGCGGACTATACTACGAGCAGTACTTC
CASSVEDSGLYYEQYF